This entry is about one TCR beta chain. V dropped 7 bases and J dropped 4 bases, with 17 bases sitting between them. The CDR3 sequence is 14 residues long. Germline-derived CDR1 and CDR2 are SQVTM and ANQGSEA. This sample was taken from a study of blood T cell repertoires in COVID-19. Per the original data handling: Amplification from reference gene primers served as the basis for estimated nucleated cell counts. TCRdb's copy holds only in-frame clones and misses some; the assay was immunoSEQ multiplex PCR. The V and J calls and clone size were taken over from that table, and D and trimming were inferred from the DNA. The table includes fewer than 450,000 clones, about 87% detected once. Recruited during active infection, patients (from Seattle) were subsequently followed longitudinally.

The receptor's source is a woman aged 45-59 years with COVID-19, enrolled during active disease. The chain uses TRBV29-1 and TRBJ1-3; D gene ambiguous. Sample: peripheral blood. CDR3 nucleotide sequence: TGCAGCGCCCTCGAAAGTCTACTGGGAAACACCATATATTTT. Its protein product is CSALESLLGNTIYF.